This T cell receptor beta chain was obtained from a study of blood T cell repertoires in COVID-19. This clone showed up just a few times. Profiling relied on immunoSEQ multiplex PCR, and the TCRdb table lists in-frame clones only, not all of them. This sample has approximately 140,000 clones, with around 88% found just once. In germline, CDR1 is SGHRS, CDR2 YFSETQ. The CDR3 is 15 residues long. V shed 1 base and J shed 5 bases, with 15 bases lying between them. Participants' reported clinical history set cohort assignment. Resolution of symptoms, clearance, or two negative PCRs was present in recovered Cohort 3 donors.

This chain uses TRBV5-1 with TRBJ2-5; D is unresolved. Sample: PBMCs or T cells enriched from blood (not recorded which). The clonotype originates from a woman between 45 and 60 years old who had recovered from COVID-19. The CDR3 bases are TGCGCCAGCAGCTTGAATCCGACTCTTCGGGAGACCCAGTACTTC. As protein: CASSLNPTLRETQYF.